What follows are 8 T cell receptor beta chains derived from one specimen sequenced in a study of blood T cell repertoires in COVID-19 (dated by TCRdb to 2019 to 2021). Libraries were built with the immunoSEQ multiplex PCR assay. TCRdb's version of the immuneACCESS table is confined to in-frame rearrangements and falls short of the full clone set. An unresolved V gene accounts for under half of the shortfall where checked; the remainder is of unknown origin. The table for this sample lists over 250,000 clones; 75% to 90% of them were counted only once. The ten largest clones represent roughly 8.6% of the sample. The sequencing input was PBMCs or T cells enriched from blood (not recorded which). The receptors originated from a man aged 40-49 years who had recovered from COVID-19.

J is TRBJ2-2 and V is TRBV2, with 9 bases identical to TRBD1. CDR3 size: 14 residues. V lost 9 bases, J lost 1 base, and 3 bases stayed unmatched. The germline V gene has CDR1 SNHLY and CDR2 FYNNEI. DNA of the CDR3: TGTGCCAGAGGACAGGGGAGGAACACCGGGGAGCTGTTTTTT. Its translation: CARGQGRNTGELFF.

The chain employs TRBV19 and TRBJ1-4; D unresolved. Germline CDR1 LNHDA, CDR2 SQIVND (reference sequence). This CDR3 is 15 amino acids long. The ends were cut back, 9 bases at V and 0 bases at J, with 14 bases in the middle. CDR3 nucleotides: TGTGCCAGCCGTCCACGCGGCTCAACTAATGAAAAACTGTTTTTT. Translation gives CASRPRGSTNEKLFF.

CDR3 nucleotide sequence: TGTGCCAGCAGTGGGGCAGGGGGCAGAGGAGAGACCCAGTACTTC. It translates to CASSGAGGRGETQYF. The V and J genes are TRBV2 and TRBJ2-5; 8 bases fit TRBD1. V lost 4 bases and J lost 4; bases outside the gene matches: 8. The germline gives CDR1 SNHLY, CDR2 FYNNEI. CDR3 size: 15 residues.

This chain uses TRBV19 with TRBJ2-5; D gene unclear. This CDR3 has 14 residues. Germline CDR1 and CDR2: LNHDA and SQIVND (reference sequence). V gave up 5 bases and J gave up 0 bases, with 10 bases separating them. The DNA of the CDR3 is TGTGCCAGTAGTCCCAGATCAAACCAAGAGACCCAGTACTTC. This translates into CASSPRSNQETQYF. Full variable domain (missing parts from reference TRBV19 and TRBJ2-5): DGGITQSPKYLFRKEGQNVTLSCEQNLNHDAMYWYRQDPGQGLRLIYYSQIVNDFQKGDIAEGYSVSREKKESFPLTVTSAQKNPTAFYLCASSPRSNQETQYFGPGTRLLVL.

The chain joins TRBV10-3 to TRBJ2-3, with 10 bases that match TRBD2. This CDR3 spans 16 amino acids. Per the germline V gene, CDR1 is ENHRY and CDR2 is SYGVKD. V lost 4 bases, J lost 2 bases, and 6 bases stayed unmatched. The CDR3 DNA reads TGTGCCATCAGTGTAAGCGGGGGGGCAACCACAGATACGCAGTATTTT. This encodes CAISVSGGATTDTQYF.

J is TRBJ1-5 and V is TRBV19; D perhaps matches TRBD1 (6 bases). The CDR3 has 18 residues. Between the trimmed V and J ends, which lost 1 base and 0 bases, there was a span of 16 bases. From germline, CDR1 is LNHDA and CDR2 SQIVND (reference sequence). The CDR3 sequence is CASSIVGWTDYSNQPQHF. The CDR3 region has the DNA TGTGCCAGTAGTATAGTGGGATGGACAGATTATAGCAATCAGCCCCAGCATTTT.

Written as DNA, the CDR3 is TGTGCCAGCAGTTCAGGCCTGGGACTAGCGGGAAATTTTTACAATGAGCAGTTCTTC. Amino acid sequence: CASSSGLGLAGNFYNEQFF. This chain uses TRBV28 with TRBJ2-1; 13 bases are shared with TRBD2. V lost 4 bases to trimming and J lost 4 bases; unmatched junction nucleotides: 13. CDR1 is MDHEN and CDR2 is SYDVKM in the germline V gene. This CDR3 comprises 19 residues.

The chain is built from TRBV5-1 and TRBJ2-7; TRBD2 is a possible D gene (6 bases). Trimming took 0 bases from V and 6 from J, leaving 7 bases between them. The CDR3 runs 12 residues. The germline gives CDR1 SGHRS, CDR2 YFSETQ. In DNA, the CDR3 is TGCGCCAGCAGCTTGGTGGGGGGCGAGCAGTACTTC. It specifies CASSLVGGEQYF.